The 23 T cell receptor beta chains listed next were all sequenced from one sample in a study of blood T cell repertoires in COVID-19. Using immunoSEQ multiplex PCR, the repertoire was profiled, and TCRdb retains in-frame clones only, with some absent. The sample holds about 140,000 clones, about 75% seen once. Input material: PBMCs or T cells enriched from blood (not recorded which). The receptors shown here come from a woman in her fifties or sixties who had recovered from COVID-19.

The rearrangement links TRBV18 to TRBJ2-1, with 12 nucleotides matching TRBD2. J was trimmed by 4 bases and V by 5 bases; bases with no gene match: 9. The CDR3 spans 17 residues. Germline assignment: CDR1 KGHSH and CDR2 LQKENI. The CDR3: CASSSLAGGLVYNEQFF. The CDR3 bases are TGTGCCAGCTCATCACTAGCGGGAGGCCTGGTGTACAATGAGCAGTTCTTC.

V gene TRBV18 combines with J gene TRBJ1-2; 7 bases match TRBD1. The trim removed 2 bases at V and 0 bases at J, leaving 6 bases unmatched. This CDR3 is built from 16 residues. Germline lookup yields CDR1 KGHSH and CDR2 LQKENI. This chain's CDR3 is CASSPFAGTANYGYTF. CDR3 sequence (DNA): TGTGCCAGCTCACCATTCGCCGGGACAGCTAACTATGGCTACACCTTC. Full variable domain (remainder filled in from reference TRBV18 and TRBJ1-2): NAGVMQNPRHLVRRRGQEARLRCSPMKGHSHVYWYRQLPEEGLKFMVYLQKENIIDESGMPKERFSAEFPKEGPSILRIQQVVRGDSAAYFCASSPFAGTANYGYTFGSGTRLTVV.

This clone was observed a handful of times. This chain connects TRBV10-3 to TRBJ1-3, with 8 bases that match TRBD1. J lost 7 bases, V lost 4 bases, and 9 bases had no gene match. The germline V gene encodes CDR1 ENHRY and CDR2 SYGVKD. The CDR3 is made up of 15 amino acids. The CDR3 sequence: CAISAGQGRMNTIYF. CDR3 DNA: TGTGCCATCAGTGCCGGACAGGGAAGGATGAACACCATATATTTT.

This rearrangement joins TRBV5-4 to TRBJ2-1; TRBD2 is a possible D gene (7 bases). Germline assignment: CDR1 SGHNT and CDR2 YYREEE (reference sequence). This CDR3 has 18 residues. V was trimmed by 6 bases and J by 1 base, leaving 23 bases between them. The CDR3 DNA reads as TGTGCCAGCACCTGGGGAGGGGGGCTAGCTCGTTCCTACAATGAGCAGTTCTTC. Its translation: CASTWGGGLARSYNEQFF.

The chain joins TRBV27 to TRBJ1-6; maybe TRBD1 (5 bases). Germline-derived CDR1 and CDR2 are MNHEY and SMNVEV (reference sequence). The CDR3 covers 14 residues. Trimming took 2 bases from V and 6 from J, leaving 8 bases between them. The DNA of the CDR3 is TGTGCCAGCAGTTTAAATCAGGGTAATTCACCCCTCCACTTT. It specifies CASSLNQGNSPLHF.

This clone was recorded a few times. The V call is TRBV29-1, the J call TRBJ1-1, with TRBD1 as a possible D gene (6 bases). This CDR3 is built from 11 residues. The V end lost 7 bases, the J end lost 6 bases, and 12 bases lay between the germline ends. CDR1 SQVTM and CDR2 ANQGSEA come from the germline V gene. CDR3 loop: CSAARGSEAFF. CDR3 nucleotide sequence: TGCAGCGCGGCCAGGGGTTCTGAAGCTTTCTTT.

CDR3 DNA sequence: TGTGCCAGCAGTAACGGACAGGGAACAGGACAGCCCCAGCATTTT. Amino acid sequence: CASSNGQGTGQPQHF. This rearrangement joins TRBV6-2 or TRBV6-3 to TRBJ1-5; TRBD1 agrees at 8 bases. Trimming removed 5 bases from V and 7 bases from J; junction bases left unmatched: 10. Germline V gives CDR1 MNHEY, CDR2 SVGEGT. CDR3 length: 15 residues.

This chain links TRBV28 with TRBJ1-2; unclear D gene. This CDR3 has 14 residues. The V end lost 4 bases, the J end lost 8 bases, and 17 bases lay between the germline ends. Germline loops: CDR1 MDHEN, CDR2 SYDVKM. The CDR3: CASSSPSGSRGYTF. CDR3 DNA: TGTGCCAGCAGTTCCCCCTCCGGTTCGAGGGGCTACACCTTC.

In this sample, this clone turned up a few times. CDR3 DNA: TGTGCCAGCAGCTCGGAGCAGGGACAGACCTTTTTGAACACTGAAGCTTTCTTT. It yields the protein CASSSEQGQTFLNTEAFF. The chain combines TRBV7-6 with TRBJ1-1; 7 bases fit TRBD1. The trim removed 4 bases at V and 0 bases at J, leaving 14 bases unmatched. CDR3 size: 18 residues. Germline CDR1 and CDR2: SGHVS and FNYEAQ.

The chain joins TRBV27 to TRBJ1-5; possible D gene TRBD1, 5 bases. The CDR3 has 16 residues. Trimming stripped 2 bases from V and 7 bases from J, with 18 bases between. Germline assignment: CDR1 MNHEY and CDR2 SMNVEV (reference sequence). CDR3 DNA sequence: TGTGCCAGCAGTTTAGTAGGTGGGCAGGGTGACCAGCCCCAGCATTTT. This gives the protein CASSLVGGQGDQPQHF.

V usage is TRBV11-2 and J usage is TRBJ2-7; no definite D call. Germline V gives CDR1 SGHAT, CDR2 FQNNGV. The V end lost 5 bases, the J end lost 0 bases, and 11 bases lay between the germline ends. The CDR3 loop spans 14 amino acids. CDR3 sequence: CASSRGESSYEQYF. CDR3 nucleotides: TGTGCCAGCAGCCGAGGCGAGAGCTCCTACGAGCAGTACTTC.

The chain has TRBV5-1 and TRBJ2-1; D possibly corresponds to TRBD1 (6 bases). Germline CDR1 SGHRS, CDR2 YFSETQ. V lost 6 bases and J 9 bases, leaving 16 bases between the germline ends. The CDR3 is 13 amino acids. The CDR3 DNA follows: TGCGCCAGCAATGGGGGCTCCTTCGTTGAGCAGTTCTTC. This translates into CASNGGSFVEQFF.

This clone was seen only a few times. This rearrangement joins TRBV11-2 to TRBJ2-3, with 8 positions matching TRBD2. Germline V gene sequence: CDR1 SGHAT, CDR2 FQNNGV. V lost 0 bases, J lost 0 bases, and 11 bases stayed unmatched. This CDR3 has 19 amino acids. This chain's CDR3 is CASSLDRGGSYSSTDTQYF. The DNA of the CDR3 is TGTGCCAGCAGCTTAGACCGCGGGGGGTCATACTCTAGCACAGATACGCAGTATTTT.

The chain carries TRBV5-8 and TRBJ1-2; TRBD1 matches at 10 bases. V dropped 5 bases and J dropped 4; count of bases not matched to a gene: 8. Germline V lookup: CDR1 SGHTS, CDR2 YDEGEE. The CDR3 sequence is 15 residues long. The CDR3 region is CASRTPRTGGYGYTF. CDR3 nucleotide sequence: TGTGCCAGCAGAACCCCTAGGACAGGGGGCTATGGCTACACCTTC.

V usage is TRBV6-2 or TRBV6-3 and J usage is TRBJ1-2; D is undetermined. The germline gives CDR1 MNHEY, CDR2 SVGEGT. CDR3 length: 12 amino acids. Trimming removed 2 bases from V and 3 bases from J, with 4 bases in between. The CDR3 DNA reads TGTGCCAGCAGTTACGGAGACTATGGCTACACCTTC. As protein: CASSYGDYGYTF.

CDR3 region: CASSQGTSGRSYEQYF. CDR3 sequence (DNA): TGCGCCAGCAGCCAAGGGACTAGCGGGCGGTCCTACGAGCAGTACTTC. This chain uses TRBV4-1 with TRBJ2-7, with 11 bases fitting TRBD2. Germline V CDR1 and CDR2: MGHRA, YSYEKL. Trimming at V came to 1 base and at J to 1 base, leaving 3 bases not matched to a gene. The CDR3 spans 16 residues.

The CDR3 sequence: CASSLVGGGPNNEQFF. CDR3 DNA sequence: TGTGCCAGCAGCTTAGTTGGCGGGGGGCCGAACAATGAGCAGTTCTTC. V gene TRBV7-2 combines with J gene TRBJ2-1, with TRBD2 matching 8 bases. Trimming removed 1 base from V and 5 bases from J; junction bases left unmatched: 7. The germline gives CDR1 SGHTA, CDR2 FQGNSA. This CDR3 region has 16 residues.

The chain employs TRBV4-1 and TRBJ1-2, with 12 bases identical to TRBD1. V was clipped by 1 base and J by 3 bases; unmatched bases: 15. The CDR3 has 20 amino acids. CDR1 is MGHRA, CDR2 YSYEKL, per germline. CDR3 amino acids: CASSQAQWGQGASPDYGYTF. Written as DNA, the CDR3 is TGCGCCAGCAGCCAAGCCCAATGGGGACAGGGGGCGAGCCCGGACTATGGCTACACCTTC.

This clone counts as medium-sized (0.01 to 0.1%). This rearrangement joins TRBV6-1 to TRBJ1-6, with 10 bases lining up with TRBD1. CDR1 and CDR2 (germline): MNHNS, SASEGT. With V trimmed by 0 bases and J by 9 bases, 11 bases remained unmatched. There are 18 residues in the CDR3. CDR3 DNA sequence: TGTGCCAGCAGTGAAGCGGGGTTGGGACAGGGGAGTAGTTCACCCCTCCACTTT. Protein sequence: CASSEAGLGQGSSSPLHF.

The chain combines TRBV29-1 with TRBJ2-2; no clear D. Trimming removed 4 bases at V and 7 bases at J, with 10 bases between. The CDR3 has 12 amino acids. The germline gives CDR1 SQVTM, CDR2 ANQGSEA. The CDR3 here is CSVGAGGGELFF. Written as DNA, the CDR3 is TGCAGCGTTGGGGCTGGTGGCGGGGAGCTGTTTTTT.

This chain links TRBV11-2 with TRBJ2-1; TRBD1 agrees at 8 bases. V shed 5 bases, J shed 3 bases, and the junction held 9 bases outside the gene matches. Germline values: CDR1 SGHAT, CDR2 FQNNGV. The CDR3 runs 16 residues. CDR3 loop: CASSPRSDRGYNEQFF. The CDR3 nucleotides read TGTGCCAGCAGCCCCCGGAGTGACAGGGGCTACAATGAGCAGTTCTTC.

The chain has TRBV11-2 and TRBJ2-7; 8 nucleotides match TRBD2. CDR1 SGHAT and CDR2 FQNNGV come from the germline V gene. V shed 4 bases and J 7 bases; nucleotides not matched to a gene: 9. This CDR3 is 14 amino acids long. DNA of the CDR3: TGTGCCAGCAGCTCGAGCGGGGGCCCTAGGGAGCAGTACTTC. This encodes CASSSSGGPREQYF.

CDR3 region: CASSLADRDQPQHF. The CDR3 DNA reads TGTGCCAGCAGCTTAGCCGACAGGGATCAGCCCCAGCATTTT. This rearrangement joins TRBV7-8 to TRBJ1-5; the match to TRBD1 covers 7 bases. CDR3 length equals 14 residues. The germline gives CDR1 SGHVS, CDR2 FQNEAQ. Losses at the gene ends were 0 bases for V and 5 bases for J; bases not matched to a gene: 1.